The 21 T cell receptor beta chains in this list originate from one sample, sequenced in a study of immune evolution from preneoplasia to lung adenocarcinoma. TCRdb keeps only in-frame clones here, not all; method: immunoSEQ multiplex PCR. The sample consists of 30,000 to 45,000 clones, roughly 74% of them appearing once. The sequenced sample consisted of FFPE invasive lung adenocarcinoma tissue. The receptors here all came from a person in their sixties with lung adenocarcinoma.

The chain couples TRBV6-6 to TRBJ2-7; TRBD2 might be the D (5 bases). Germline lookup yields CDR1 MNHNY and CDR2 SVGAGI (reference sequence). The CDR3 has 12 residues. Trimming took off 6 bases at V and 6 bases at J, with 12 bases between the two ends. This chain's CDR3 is CASSPPLGEQYF. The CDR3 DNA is TGTGCCAGCAGCCCCCCACTAGGCGAGCAGTACTTC.

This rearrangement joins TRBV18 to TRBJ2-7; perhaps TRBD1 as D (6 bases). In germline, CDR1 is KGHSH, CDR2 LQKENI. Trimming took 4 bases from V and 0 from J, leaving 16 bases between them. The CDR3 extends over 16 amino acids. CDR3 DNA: TGTGCCAGCTCACGGGAAGGGGGAATCCTCTCCTACGAGCAGTACTTC. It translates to CASSREGGILSYEQYF.

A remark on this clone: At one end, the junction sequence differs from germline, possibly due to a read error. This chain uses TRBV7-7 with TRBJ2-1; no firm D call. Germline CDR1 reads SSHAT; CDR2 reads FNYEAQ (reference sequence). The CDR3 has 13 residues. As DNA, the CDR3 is TGTGCTAGCAGCTCAGGCGATGGAAATGAGCAGTTCTTC. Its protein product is CASSSGDGNEQFF.

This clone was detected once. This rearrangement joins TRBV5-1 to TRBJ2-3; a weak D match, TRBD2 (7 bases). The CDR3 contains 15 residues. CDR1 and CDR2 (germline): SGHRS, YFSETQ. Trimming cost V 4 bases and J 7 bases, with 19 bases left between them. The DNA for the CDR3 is TGCGCCAGCAGCCCGGACCCGGGGAGGGGGAATACGCAGTATTTT. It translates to CASSPDPGRGNTQYF.

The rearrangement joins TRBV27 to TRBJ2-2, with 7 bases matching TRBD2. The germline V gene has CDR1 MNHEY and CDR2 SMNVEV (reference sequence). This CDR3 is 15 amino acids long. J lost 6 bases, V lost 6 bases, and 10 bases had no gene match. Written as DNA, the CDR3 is TGTGCCAGCAGGGGGGAGGGGCTAGTTGCCGGGGAGCTGTTTTTT. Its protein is CASRGEGLVAGELFF.

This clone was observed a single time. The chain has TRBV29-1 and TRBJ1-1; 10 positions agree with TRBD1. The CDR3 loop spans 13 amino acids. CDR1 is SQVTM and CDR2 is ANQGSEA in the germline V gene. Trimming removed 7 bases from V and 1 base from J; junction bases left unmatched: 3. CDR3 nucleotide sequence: TGCAGCGCTGACAGGGGGCCGAACACTGAAGCTTTCTTT. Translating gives CSADRGPNTEAFF.

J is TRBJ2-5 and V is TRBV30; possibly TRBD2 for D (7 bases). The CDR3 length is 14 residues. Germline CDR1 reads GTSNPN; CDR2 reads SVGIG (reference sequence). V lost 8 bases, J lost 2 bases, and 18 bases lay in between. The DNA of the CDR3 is TGTGCCCGGCAGGGGCTAGCGGAGCAAGAGACCCAGTACTTC. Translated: CARQGLAEQETQYF.

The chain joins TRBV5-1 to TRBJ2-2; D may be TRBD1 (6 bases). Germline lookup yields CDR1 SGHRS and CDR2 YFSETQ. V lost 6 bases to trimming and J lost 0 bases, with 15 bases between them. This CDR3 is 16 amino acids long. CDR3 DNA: TGCGCCAGCACCCCAGGGGACGGGACGAACACCGGGGAGCTGTTTTTT. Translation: CASTPGDGTNTGELFF.

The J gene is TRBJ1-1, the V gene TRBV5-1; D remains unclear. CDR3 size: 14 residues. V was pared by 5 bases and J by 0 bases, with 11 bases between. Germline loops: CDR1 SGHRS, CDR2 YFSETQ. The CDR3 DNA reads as TGCGCCAGCAGTTCAATGACTCTGAACACTGAAGCTTTCTTT. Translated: CASSSMTLNTEAFF.

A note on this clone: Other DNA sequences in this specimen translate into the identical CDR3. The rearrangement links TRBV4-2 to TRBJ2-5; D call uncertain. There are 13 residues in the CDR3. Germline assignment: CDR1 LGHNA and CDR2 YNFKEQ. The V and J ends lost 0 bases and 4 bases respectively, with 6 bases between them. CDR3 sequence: CASSQDPGETQYF. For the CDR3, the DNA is TGTGCCAGCAGCCAAGATCCGGGAGAGACCCAGTACTTC.

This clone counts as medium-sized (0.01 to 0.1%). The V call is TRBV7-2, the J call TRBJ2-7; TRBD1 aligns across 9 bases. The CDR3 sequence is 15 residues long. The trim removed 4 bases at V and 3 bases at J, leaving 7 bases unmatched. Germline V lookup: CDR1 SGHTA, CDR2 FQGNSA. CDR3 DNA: TGTGCCAGCAGCTCCCCGGACAGGGGAATCTACGAGCAGTACTTC. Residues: CASSSPDRGIYEQYF.

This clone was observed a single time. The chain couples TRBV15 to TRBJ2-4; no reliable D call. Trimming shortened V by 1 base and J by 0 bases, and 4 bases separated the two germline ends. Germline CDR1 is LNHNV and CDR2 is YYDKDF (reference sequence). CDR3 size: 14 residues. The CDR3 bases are TGTGCCACCAGCAGAGTGATAGCCAAAAACATTCAGTACTTC. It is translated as CATSRVIAKNIQYF.

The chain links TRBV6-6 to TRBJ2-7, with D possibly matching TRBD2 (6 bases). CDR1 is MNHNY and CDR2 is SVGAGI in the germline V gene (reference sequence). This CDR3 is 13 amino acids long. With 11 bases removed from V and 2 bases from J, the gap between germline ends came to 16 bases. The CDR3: CAGPRLETYEQYF. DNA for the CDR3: TGTGCCGGACCGAGACTAGAAACCTACGAGCAGTACTTC.

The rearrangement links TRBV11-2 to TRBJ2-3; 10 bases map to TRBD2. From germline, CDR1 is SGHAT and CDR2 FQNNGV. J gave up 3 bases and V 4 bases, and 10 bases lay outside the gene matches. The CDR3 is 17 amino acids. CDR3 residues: CASSYSLVSGRTDTQYF. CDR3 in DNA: TGTGCCAGCAGCTACTCCCTGGTTAGCGGGAGGACAGATACGCAGTATTTT. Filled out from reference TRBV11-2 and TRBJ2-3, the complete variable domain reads EAGVAQSPRYKIIEKRQSVAFWCNPISGHATLYWYQQILGQGPKLLIQFQNNGVVDDSQLPKDRFSAERLKGVDSTLKIQPAKLEDSAVYLCASSYSLVSGRTDTQYFGPGTRLTVL.

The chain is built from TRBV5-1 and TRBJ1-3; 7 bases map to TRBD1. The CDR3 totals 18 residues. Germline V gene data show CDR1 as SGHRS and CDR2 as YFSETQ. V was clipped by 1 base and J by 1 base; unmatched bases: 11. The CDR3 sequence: CASSLSGQVENSGNTIYF. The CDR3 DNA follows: TGCGCCAGCAGCTTGAGTGGACAGGTCGAGAATTCTGGAAACACCATATATTTT. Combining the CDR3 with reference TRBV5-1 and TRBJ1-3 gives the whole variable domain KAGVTQTPRYLIKTRGQQVTLSCSPISGHRSVSWYQQTPGQGLQFLFEYFSETQRNKGNFPGRFSGRQFSNSRSEMNVSTLELGDSALYLCASSLSGQVENSGNTIYFGEGSWLTVV.

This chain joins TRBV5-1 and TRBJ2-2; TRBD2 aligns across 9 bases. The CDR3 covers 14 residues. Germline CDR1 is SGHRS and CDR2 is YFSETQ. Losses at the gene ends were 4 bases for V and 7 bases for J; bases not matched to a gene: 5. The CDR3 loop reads CASSPWTSDGELFF. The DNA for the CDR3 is TGCGCCAGCAGCCCTTGGACTAGCGACGGGGAGCTGTTTTTT. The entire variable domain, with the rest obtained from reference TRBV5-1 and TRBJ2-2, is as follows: KAGVTQTPRYLIKTRGQQVTLSCSPISGHRSVSWYQQTPGQGLQFLFEYFSETQRNKGNFPGRFSGRQFSNSRSEMNVSTLELGDSALYLCASSPWTSDGELFFGEGSRLTVL.

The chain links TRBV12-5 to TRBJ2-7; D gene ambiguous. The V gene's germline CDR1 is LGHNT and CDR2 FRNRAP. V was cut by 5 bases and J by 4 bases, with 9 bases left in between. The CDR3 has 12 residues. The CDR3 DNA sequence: TGTGCTAGTGGTCCAATAGTGTACGAGCAGTACTTC. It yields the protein CASGPIVYEQYF.

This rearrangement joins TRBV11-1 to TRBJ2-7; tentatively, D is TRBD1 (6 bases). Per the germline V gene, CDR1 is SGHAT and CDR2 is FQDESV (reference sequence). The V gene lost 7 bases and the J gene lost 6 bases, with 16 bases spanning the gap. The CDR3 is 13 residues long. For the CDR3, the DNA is TGTGCCAGCACCAAAGTTCTGGGGGCCGAGCAGTACTTC. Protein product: CASTKVLGAEQYF.

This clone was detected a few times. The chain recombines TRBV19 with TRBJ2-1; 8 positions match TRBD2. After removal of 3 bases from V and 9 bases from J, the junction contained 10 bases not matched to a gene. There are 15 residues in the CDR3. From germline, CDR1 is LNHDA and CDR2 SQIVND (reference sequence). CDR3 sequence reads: CASSIQAGAEGEQFF. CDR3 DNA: TGTGCCAGTAGTATCCAAGCGGGAGCGGAAGGTGAGCAGTTCTTC.

CDR3 residues: CASSVDGGSSYEQYF. The CDR3 coding sequence is TGTGCCAGCAGCGTAGATGGAGGCAGCTCCTACGAGCAGTACTTC. The genes are TRBV9 and TRBJ2-7; D possibly corresponds to TRBD2 (5 bases). Germline CDR1 and CDR2: SGDLS and YYNGEE. CDR3 size: 15 residues. V was trimmed by 0 bases and J by 0 bases, leaving 10 bases between them.

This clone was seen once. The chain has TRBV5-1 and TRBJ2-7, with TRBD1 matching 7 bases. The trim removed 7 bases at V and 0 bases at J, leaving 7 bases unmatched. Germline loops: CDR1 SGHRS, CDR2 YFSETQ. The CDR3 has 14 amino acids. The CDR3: CASRVTGTSYEQYF. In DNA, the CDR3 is TGCGCCAGCCGCGTGACAGGGACCTCCTACGAGCAGTACTTC.